This T cell receptor (beta chain) was documented in a study of spatial heterogeneity in lung cancer. Across the study: A consistent excess of beta-chain over alpha-chain sequences was detected. In raw reads, more than 8.5 appearances on average were recorded for each unique TCR and UMI combination.

The V gene's germline CDR1 is SGHTA and CDR2 FQGNSA. V was clipped by 0 bases and J by 1 base, with 6 bases between them. This CDR3 spans 14 amino acids. Indicated time point: sample taken at primary tumor resection. No cell sorting; template was whole RNA from tumor, lung tissue or PBMC. The donors comprised 60 to 85 untreated early-stage non-small cell lung cancer patients. This clonotype turned up a few times. A unique molecular identifier was carried by every single TCR cDNA molecule. In TCRdb, the 5' RACE reads were re-called with MiXCR into one record per CDR3 protein. Here the sample spans tens of thousands of distinct CDR3 sequences, 15% to 25% being singletons.

The starting material was PBMCs, obtained at surgery. The V call is TRBV7-2, the J call TRBJ1-1; no firm D call. This clonotype was obtained from a male donor with early-stage non-small cell lung cancer. The CDR3 DNA sequence: TGTGCCAGCAGCTTAGCGTCTAAGAACACTGAAGCTTTCTTT. It yields the protein CASSLASKNTEAFF. Full variable domain (remainder filled in from reference TRBV7-2 and TRBJ1-1): GAGVSQSPSNKVTEKGKDVELRCDPISGHTALYWYRQSLGQGLEFLIYFQGNSAPDKSGLPSDRFSAERTGGSVSTLTIQRTQQEDSAVYLCASSLASKNTEAFFGQGTRLTVV.